The T cell receptor (beta chain) under discussion was sequenced for a study of Graves' ophthalmopathy and Graves' hyperthyroidism. Study-level points and caveats: Blood contained most expanded thyroid clonotypes exceeding 0.001 frequency.

A note on this clonotype: Its target is unknown.

Researchers turned away patients with other autoimmune diseases, uncontrolled infections, pregnancy or lactation. It was on clinical symptoms, serum thyroxine, TRAb, thyroid ultrasound and orbital computed tomography that diagnosis relied. Fresh peripheral blood, around 10 ml, was the PBMC source. Amplified material comprised TCR beta CDR3 regions derived from RNA transcripts. First-round RT-PCR with HTBI primers preceded a second-round multiplex PCR. MiXCR was run by TCRdb on the multiplex PCR reads, yielding one entry per CDR3 protein. Among 600,000 to 700,000 distinct CDR3 sequences listed, approximately 39% were seen once. The CDR3 contains 14 residues. Per germline, CDR1 SGDLS and CDR2 YYNGEE. The junction had 4 bases not matched to a gene; V was cut back by 5 bases and J by 6 bases.

This sequence originates from an adult man with Graves' ophthalmopathy. Sequences were obtained from peripheral blood. The chain is built from TRBV9 and TRBJ2-2, with 10 bases identical to TRBD1. CDR3 in amino acids: CASRTGQGAGELFF. In DNA, the CDR3 is TGTGCCAGCAGGACTGGACAGGGGGCCGGGGAGCTGTTTTTT. The whole variable domain, filled in from reference TRBV9 and TRBJ2-2, reads DSGVTQTPKHLITATGQRVTLRCSPRSGDLSVYWYQQSLDQGLQFLIQYYNGEERAKGNILERFSAQQFPDLHSELNLSSLELGDSALYFCASRTGQGAGELFFGEGSRLTVL.